This record concerns one TCR beta chain sequence. V lost 0 bases and J lost 6, with 9 bases in between. Germline loops: CDR1 SGHRS, CDR2 YFSETQ. This CDR3 has 14 amino acids. This sample was included in a study of blood T cell repertoires in COVID-19. Turning to the study itself: Acute-phase and convalescent COVID-19 samples originated in the United States, Italy and Spain.

As originally analysed: Quantification of nucleated cells was approximated via reference gene primer amplification. Here immunoSEQ multiplex PCR was the method, and the copy in TCRdb shows in-frame clones only, minus some. V, J and clone size reflect that table, while D and trimming were determined from the DNA. The sample contains 150,000 or so clones, around 83% of which appear only once. The TCR was taken from a woman aged 50 to 60 who had been exposed to COVID-19. The chain links TRBV5-1 to TRBJ2-2; D might be TRBD1 (5 bases). The material sequenced was PBMCs or T cells enriched from blood (not recorded which). In DNA form, the CDR3 reads TGCGCCAGCAGCTTGGTTCTCAGGGCCGGGGAGCTGTTTTTT. Translation gives CASSLVLRAGELFF. The whole variable domain, filled in from reference TRBV5-1 and TRBJ2-2, reads KAGVTQTPRYLIKTRGQQVTLSCSPISGHRSVSWYQQTPGQGLQFLFEYFSETQRNKGNFPGRFSGRQFSNSRSEMNVSTLELGDSALYLCASSLVLRAGELFFGEGSRLTVL.